The 20 T cell receptor beta chains reported below all come from one sample, sequenced in a study of regulatory T cells in long-lasting Graves disease. Time point described: newly diagnosed GD, antithyroid drugs for less than 3 months. After RNA was extracted from PBMCs, the TCR library was made from it. Assembly of TCR beta libraries relied on iRepertoire HTBI primers together with Arm-PCR of CDR3 regions. MiXCR was run by TCRdb on the multiplex PCR reads, yielding one entry per CDR3 protein. The table has roughly 500,000 distinct CDR3 sequences, roughly 14% seen once; the top ten hold roughly 9.7%. The sample was also reused in another study, on T cells in Graves' hyperthyroidism and ophthalmopathy.

The material was peripheral blood mononuclear cells (PBMCs), obtained at new diagnosis, from a patient treated with antithyroid drugs. The source is a man between 25 and 39 years old with Graves disease.

There are many counts of this clonotype. The V call is TRBV12-3 or TRBV12-4, the J call TRBJ1-2; maybe TRBD1 (5 bases). CDR3 length: 14 amino acids. Between the trimmed V and J ends, which lost 5 bases and 1 base, there was a span of 11 bases. CDR3 amino acids: CASSEGWINYGYTF. CDR3 nucleotides: TGTGCCAGCAGTGAGGGGTGGATTAACTATGGCTACACCTTC.

There are many counts of this clonotype. J is TRBJ2-7 and V is TRBV15, with 8 nucleotides matching TRBD2. With 5 bases clipped from V and 7 bases from J, the junction kept 10 bases outside the gene matches. Germline lookup yields CDR1 LNHNV and CDR2 YYDKDF (reference sequence). This CDR3 has 14 residues. The CDR3 sequence is CATSPASGGWEQYF. The DNA for the CDR3 is TGTGCCACCAGCCCAGCGTCGGGGGGGTGGGAGCAGTACTTC.

This clonotype has a count of ten or more. The chain employs TRBV5-1 and TRBJ2-5; tentatively, D is TRBD1 or TRBD2 (6 bases each). V lost 2 bases and J lost 5, with 13 bases in between. The CDR3 contains 14 residues. Per the germline V gene, CDR1 is SGHRS and CDR2 is YFSETQ. The CDR3: CASSLDEGGETQYF. The CDR3 DNA is TGCGCCAGCAGCTTAGACGAAGGGGGGGAGACCCAGTACTTC.

The chain is built from TRBV15 and TRBJ2-7; D gene uncertain. The CDR3 runs 18 residues. The V end lost 0 bases, the J end lost 2 bases, and 20 bases lay between the germline ends. The germline V gene encodes CDR1 LNHNV and CDR2 YYDKDF (reference sequence). CDR3 nucleotides: TGTGCCACCAGCAGAGATTCGGTCGGTGGCCCTGGGACCTACGAGCAGTACTTC. Protein: CATSRDSVGGPGTYEQYF.

Only a few counts were recorded for this clonotype. The chain links TRBV28 to TRBJ2-1; TRBD2 might be the D (5 bases). The CDR3 is made up of 14 amino acids. Germline loops: CDR1 MDHEN, CDR2 SYDVKM. V gave up 3 bases and J gave up 6 bases, with 12 bases separating them. DNA of the CDR3: TGTGCCAGCAGTTTCGGCGGGCCCGCCAATGAGCAGTTCTTC. Amino acid sequence: CASSFGGPANEQFF. The full variable domain, completed using reference TRBV28 and TRBJ2-1, is DVKVTQSSRYLVKRTGEKVFLECVQDMDHENMFWYRQDPGLGLRLIYFSYDVKMKEKGDIPEGYSVSREKKERFSLILESASTNQTSMYLCASSFGGPANEQFFGPGTRLTVL.

This clonotype was seen more than once but under ten times. The gene calls are TRBV15 and TRBJ1-3, with D tentatively TRBD1 (6 bases). Trimming removed 0 bases at V and 4 bases at J, with 13 bases between. This CDR3 has 16 amino acids. In germline, CDR1 is LNHNV, CDR2 YYDKDF (reference sequence). The CDR3 DNA is TGTGCCACCAGCAGAGAGGTTGGGGGCTTAGGAAACACCATATATTTT. This encodes CATSREVGGLGNTIYF. Combining the CDR3 with reference TRBV15 and TRBJ1-3 gives the whole variable domain DAMVIQNPRYQVTQFGKPVTLSCSQTLNHNVMYWYQQKSSQAPKLLFHYYDKDFNNEADTPDNFQSRRPNTSFCFLDIRSPGLGDTAMYLCATSREVGGLGNTIYFGEGSWLTVV.

This clonotype showed up just a few times. The CDR3 sequence is CASSLSRTGTSGEQYF. The CDR3 DNA reads as TGTGCCAGCAGTTTATCTAGGACAGGGACCTCTGGCGAGCAGTACTTC. The J gene is TRBJ2-7, the V gene TRBV28; 8 nucleotides align to TRBD1. Looked up from germline, CDR1 is MDHEN and CDR2 is SYDVKM. V lost 1 base and J lost 6; bases outside the gene matches: 11. This CDR3 has 16 amino acids.

The J gene is TRBJ2-7, the V gene TRBV7-2, with 8 bases matching TRBD1. Germline V gives CDR1 SGHTA, CDR2 FQGNSA. The CDR3 contains 20 residues. V was clipped by 7 bases and J by 0 bases; unmatched bases: 23. CDR3 bases: TGTGCCAGCACCAACCTCTATGGCTGGGATCGGGGGACAGGCTCCTACGAGCAGTACTTC. Translated: CASTNLYGWDRGTGSYEQYF.

This clonotype was recorded at least ten times. The rearrangement uses TRBV28 and TRBJ2-3, with unresolved D. V was shortened by 7 bases and J by 2 bases, with 7 bases between the two germline ends. Germline V CDR1 and CDR2: MDHEN, SYDVKM. The CDR3 has 12 amino acids. CDR3 region: CASNSITDTQYF. In nucleotides, the CDR3 is TGTGCCAGCAATTCTATCACAGATACGCAGTATTTT.

The chain employs TRBV2 and TRBJ2-3, with 9 bases identical to TRBD2. CDR3 size: 13 residues. Per the germline V gene, CDR1 is SNHLY and CDR2 is FYNNEI. Germline trimming cut 8 bases from V and 6 bases from J; bases unmatched to any gene: 6. The chain's CDR3 is CASRPAGGDTQYF. The CDR3 coding sequence is TGTGCCAGCCGGCCAGCGGGAGGTGATACGCAGTATTTT. Full variable domain (remainder filled in from reference TRBV2 and TRBJ2-3): EPEVTQTPSHQVTQMGQEVILRCVPISNHLYFYWYRQILGQKVEFLVSFYNNEISEKSEIFDDQFSVERPDGSNFTLKIRSTKLEDSAMYFCASRPAGGDTQYFGPGTRLTVL.

Only a few counts were recorded for this clonotype. The rearrangement uses TRBV19 and TRBJ2-5; D is possibly TRBD1 (5 bases). This CDR3 has 14 amino acids. From germline, CDR1 is LNHDA and CDR2 SQIVND (reference sequence). V was shortened by 5 bases and J by 5 bases, with 15 bases between the two germline ends. In DNA form, the CDR3 reads TGTGCCAGTAGTGCCACAGGTCAAGCGGAGACCCAGTACTTC. This sequence encodes CASSATGQAETQYF.

This clonotype has a handful of counts. The gene calls are TRBV29-1 and TRBJ2-5; D may be TRBD1 (7 bases). The V end lost 7 bases, the J end lost 9 bases, and 18 bases lay between the germline ends. This CDR3 spans 12 amino acids. CDR1 and CDR2 (germline): SQVTM, ANQGSEA. Here the CDR3 reads CSGVDDREAQYF. CDR3 nucleotide sequence: TGCAGCGGAGTAGATGACAGGGAGGCCCAGTACTTC.

This clonotype was detected many times. The chain uses TRBV6-1 and TRBJ2-7; possibly TRBD1 or TRBD2 for D (5 bases each). Germline assignment: CDR1 MNHNS and CDR2 SASEGT. The CDR3 length is 16 residues. V lost 0 bases to trimming and J lost 0 bases, with 12 bases between them. This chain's CDR3 is CASSEAGWGSSYEQYF. The CDR3 bases are TGTGCCAGCAGTGAAGCGGGCTGGGGGAGCTCCTACGAGCAGTACTTC.

There are many counts of this clonotype. The chain uses TRBV4-1 and TRBJ2-7; TRBD2 aligns across 7 bases. Germline V gene data show CDR1 as MGHRA and CDR2 as YSYEKL. J gave up 3 bases and V 3 bases, and 5 bases lay outside the gene matches. This CDR3 region has 14 residues. The CDR3 loop reads CASSQGGKSYEQYF. The DNA of the CDR3 is TGCGCCAGCAGCCAGGGGGGGAAGAGCTACGAGCAGTACTTC.

This clonotype was counted at least ten times. CDR3 coding DNA: TGTGCCAGCAGCCGGGACGGGATAGGGACCGGGGAGCTGTTTTTT. Translated: CASSRDGIGTGELFF. The chain couples TRBV11-2 to TRBJ2-2; D could derive from TRBD1 or TRBD2 (5 bases each). The V and J ends lost 5 bases and 5 bases respectively, with 15 bases between them. The CDR3 runs 15 residues. CDR1 and CDR2 (germline): SGHAT, FQNNGV.

This clonotype was recorded at least ten times. This rearrangement joins TRBV10-1 to TRBJ2-7, with D perhaps matching TRBD1 (6 bases). The ends were cut back, 8 bases at V and 6 bases at J, with 17 bases in the middle. CDR1 and CDR2 (germline): WNHNN, SYGVQD (reference sequence). The CDR3 loop spans 13 amino acids. CDR3 loop: CASARDTMSEQYF. In nucleotides, the CDR3 is TGCGCCAGCGCCCGGGACACCATGTCCGAGCAGTACTTC.

This clonotype showed up many times. The chain is built from TRBV12-3 or TRBV12-4 and TRBJ1-5; D is unclear. Deletions cut 5 bases from V and 0 bases from J, with 14 bases between. The length of the CDR3 is 16 residues. The CDR3 DNA sequence: TGTGCCAGCAGTCACACTCCCATCTATAGCAATCAGCCCCAGCATTTT. It is translated as CASSHTPIYSNQPQHF.

Ten or more counts support this clonotype. The V call is TRBV19, the J call TRBJ1-5; D not resolved. This CDR3 has 14 amino acids. CDR1 is LNHDA, CDR2 SQIVND, per germline (reference sequence). V lost 0 bases to trimming and J lost 7 bases, with 10 bases between them. The CDR3 spells CASSIEGVGQPQHF. For the CDR3, the DNA is TGTGCCAGTAGTATAGAGGGCGTAGGGCAGCCCCAGCATTTT.

This clonotype was recorded many times. This chain joins TRBV13 and TRBJ2-1; D might be TRBD2 (6 bases). V was cut by 3 bases and J by 9 bases, with 12 bases left in between. In germline, CDR1 is PRHDT, CDR2 FYEKMQ (reference sequence). The CDR3 loop spans 13 amino acids. This CDR3 is CASSFRRVGEQFF. Written as DNA, the CDR3 is TGTGCCAGCAGCTTCCGGAGGGTGGGTGAGCAGTTCTTC.

At least ten counts were recorded for this clonotype. The rearrangement uses TRBV20-1 and TRBJ1-5, with 8 nucleotides matching TRBD1. With 5 bases clipped from V and 4 bases from J, the junction kept 10 bases outside the gene matches. CDR1 and CDR2 (germline): DFQATT, SNEGSKA (reference sequence). The CDR3 loop spans 15 amino acids. The CDR3 region is CSAVLWTGLNQPQHF. The CDR3, as DNA: TGCAGTGCTGTTCTCTGGACAGGGCTAAATCAGCCCCAGCATTTT.